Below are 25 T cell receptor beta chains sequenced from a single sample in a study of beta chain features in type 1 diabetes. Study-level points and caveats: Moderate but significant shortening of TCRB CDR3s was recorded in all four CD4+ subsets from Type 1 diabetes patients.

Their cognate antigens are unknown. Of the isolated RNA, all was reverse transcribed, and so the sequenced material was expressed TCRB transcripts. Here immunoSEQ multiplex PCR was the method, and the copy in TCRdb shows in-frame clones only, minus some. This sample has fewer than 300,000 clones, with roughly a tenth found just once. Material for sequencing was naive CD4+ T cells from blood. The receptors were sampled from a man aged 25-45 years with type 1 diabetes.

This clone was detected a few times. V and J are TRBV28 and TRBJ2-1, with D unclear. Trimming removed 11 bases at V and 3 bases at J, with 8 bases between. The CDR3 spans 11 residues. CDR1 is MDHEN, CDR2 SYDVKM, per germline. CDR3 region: CAGSSYNEQFF. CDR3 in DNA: TGTGCCGGTTCCAGCTACAATGAGCAGTTCTTC.

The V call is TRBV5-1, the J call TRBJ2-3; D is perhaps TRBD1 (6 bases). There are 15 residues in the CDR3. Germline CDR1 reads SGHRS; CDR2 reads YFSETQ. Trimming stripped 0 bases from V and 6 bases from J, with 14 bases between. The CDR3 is CASSLAFTGSDTQYF. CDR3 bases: TGCGCCAGCAGCTTGGCCTTCACAGGGTCGGATACGCAGTATTTT.

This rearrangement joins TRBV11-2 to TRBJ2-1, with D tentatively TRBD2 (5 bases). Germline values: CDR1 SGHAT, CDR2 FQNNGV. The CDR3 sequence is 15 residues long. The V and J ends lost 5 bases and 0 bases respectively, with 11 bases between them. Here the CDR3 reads CASSRIRGSYNEQFF. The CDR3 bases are TGTGCCAGCAGCCGGATTCGGGGCTCCTACAATGAGCAGTTCTTC.

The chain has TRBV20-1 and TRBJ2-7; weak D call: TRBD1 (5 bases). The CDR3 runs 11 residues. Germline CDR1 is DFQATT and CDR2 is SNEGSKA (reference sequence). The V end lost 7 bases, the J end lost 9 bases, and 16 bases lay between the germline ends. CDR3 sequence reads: CSVRKGQGQYF. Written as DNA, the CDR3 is TGCAGTGTTCGAAAGGGGCAGGGGCAGTACTTC.

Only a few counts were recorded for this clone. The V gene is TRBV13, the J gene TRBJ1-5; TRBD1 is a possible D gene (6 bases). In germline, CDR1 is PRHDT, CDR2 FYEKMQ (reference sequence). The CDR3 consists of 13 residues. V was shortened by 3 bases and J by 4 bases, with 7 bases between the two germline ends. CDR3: CASSLDRNQPQHF. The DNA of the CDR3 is TGTGCCAGCAGCTTGGACAGAAATCAGCCCCAGCATTTT.

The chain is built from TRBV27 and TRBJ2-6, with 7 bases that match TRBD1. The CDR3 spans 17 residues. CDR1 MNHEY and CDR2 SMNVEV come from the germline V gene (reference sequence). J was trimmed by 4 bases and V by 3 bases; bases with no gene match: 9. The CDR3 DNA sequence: TGTGCCAGCAGTTTCCGCCGACAGGGCGCCGGGGCCAACGTCCTGACTTTC. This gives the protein CASSFRRQGAGANVLTF.

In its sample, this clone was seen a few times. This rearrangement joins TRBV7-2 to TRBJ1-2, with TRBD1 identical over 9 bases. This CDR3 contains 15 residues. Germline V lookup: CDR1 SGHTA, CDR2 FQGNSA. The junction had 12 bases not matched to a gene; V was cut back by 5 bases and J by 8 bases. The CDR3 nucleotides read TGTGCCAGCAGCCTAAACGGACAGGGGTGGGAAGGCTACACCTTC. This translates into CASSLNGQGWEGYTF.

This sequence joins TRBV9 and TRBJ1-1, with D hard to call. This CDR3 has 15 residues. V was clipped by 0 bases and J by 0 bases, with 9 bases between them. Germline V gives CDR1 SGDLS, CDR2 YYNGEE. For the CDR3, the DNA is TGTGCCAGCAGCGTAGATCCAGGAATGAACACTGAAGCTTTCTTT. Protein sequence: CASSVDPGMNTEAFF.

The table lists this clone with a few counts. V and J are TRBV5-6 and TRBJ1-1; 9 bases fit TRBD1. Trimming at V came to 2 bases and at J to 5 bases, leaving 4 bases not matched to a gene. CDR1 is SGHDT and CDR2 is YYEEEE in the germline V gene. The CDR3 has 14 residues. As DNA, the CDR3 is TGTGCCAGCAGCTTCCGGGACAGGGATACTGAAGCTTTCTTT. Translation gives CASSFRDRDTEAFF.

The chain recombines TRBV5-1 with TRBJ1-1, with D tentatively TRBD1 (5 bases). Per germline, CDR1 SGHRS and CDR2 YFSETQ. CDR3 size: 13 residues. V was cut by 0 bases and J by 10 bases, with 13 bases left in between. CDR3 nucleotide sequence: TGCGCCAGCAGCTTGGCCGGTGGGGCGTCAGCTTTCTTT. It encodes CASSLAGGASAFF.

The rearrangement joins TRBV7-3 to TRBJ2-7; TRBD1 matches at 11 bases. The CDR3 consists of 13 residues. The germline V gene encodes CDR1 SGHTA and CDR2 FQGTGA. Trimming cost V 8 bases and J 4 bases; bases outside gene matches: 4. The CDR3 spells CASGQGARYEQYF. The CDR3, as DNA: TGTGCCAGCGGACAGGGGGCGCGGTACGAGCAGTACTTC.

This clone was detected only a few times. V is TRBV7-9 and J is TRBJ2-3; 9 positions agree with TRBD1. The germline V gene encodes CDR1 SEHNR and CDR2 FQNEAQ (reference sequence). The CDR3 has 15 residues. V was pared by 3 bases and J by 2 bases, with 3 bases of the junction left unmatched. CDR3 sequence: CASSLGQGTTDTQYF. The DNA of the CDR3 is TGTGCCAGCAGCTTGGGACAGGGAACCACAGATACGCAGTATTTT.

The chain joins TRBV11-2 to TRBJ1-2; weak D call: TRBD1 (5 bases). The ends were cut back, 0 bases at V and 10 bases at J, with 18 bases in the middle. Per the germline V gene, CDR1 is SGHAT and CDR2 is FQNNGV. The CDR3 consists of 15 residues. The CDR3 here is CASSLDGVRGRSYTF. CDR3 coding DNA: TGTGCCAGCAGCTTAGATGGGGTCCGGGGGAGGTCCTACACCTTC.

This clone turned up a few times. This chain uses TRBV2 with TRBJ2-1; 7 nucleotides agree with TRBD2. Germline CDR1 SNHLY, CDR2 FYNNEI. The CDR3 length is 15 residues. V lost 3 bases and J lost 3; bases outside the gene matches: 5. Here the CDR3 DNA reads TGTGCCAGCAGTGACGAGCGGGGTCTCTACAATGAGCAGTTCTTC. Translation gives CASSDERGLYNEQFF. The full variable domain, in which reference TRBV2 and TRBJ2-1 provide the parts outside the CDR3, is EPEVTQTPSHQVTQMGQEVILRCVPISNHLYFYWYRQILGQKVEFLVSFYNNEISEKSEIFDDQFSVERPDGSNFTLKIRSTKLEDSAMYFCASSDERGLYNEQFFGPGTRLTVL.

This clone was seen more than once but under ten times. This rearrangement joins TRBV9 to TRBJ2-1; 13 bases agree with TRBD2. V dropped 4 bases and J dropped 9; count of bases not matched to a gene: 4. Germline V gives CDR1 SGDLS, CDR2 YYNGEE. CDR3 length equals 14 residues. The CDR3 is CASSTSGGESEQFF. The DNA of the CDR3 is TGTGCCAGCAGCACTAGCGGGGGGGAAAGTGAGCAGTTCTTC.

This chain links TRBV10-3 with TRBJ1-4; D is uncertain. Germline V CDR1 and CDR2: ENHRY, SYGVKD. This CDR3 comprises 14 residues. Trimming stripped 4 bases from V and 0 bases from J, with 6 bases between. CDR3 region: CAISGEATNEKLFF. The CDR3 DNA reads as TGTGCCATCAGTGGAGAGGCAACTAATGAAAAACTGTTTTTT.

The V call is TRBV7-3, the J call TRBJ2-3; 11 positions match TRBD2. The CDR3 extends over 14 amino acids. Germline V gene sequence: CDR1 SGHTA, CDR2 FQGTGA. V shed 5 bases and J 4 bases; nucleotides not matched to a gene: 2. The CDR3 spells CASSPSGGSDTQYF. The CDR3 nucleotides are TGTGCCAGCAGCCCTAGCGGGGGGTCAGATACGCAGTATTTT.

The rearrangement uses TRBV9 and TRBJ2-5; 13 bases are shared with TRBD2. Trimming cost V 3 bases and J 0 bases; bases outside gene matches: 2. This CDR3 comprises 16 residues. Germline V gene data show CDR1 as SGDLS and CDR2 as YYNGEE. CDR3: CASSAGLAGDQETQYF. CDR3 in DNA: TGTGCCAGCAGCGCCGGACTAGCGGGGGACCAAGAGACCCAGTACTTC.

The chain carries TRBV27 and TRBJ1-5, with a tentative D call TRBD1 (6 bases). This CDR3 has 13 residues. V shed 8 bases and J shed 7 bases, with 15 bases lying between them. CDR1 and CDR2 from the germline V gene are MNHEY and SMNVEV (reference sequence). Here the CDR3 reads CASGGALRQPQHF. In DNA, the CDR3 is TGTGCCAGCGGGGGGGCGCTAAGGCAGCCCCAGCATTTT.

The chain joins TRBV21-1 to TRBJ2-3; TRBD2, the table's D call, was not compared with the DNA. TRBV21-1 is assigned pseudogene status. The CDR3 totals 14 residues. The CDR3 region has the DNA TGTGCCAGCAGCAAAGGGGGGGGAACAGATACGCAGTATTTT. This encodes CASSKGGGTDTQYF.

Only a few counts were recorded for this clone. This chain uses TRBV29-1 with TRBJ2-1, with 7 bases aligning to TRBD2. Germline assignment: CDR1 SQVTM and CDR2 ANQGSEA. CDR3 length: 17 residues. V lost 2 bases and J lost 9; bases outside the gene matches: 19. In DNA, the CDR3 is TGCAGCGTTGAAAGGTTGGAGCGGGGCCCCAGGAGGGGTGAGCAGTTCTTC. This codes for CSVERLERGPRRGEQFF.

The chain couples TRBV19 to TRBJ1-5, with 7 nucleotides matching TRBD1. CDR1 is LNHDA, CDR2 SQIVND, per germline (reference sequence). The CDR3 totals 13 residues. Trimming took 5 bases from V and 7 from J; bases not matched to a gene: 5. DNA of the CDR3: TGTGCCAGTAGTGGAGGGGGCGAACAGCCCCAGCATTTT. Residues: CASSGGGEQPQHF.

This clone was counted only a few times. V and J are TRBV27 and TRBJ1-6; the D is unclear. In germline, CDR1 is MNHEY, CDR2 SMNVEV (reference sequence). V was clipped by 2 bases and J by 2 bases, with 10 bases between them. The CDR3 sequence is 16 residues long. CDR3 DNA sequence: TGTGCCAGCAGTTTACTGGGCAGGACCTATAATTCACCCCTCCACTTT. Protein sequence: CASSLLGRTYNSPLHF.

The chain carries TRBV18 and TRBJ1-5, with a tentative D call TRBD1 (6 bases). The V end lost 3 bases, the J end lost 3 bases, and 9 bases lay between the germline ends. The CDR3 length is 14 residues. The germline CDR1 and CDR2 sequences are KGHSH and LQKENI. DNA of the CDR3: TGTGCCAGCTCACCCCGACAGGACAATCAGCCCCAGCATTTT. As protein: CASSPRQDNQPQHF.

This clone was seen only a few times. The CDR3 sequence is CASSTGGDNEQFF. CDR3 DNA sequence: TGTGCCAGCAGCACGGGAGGGGACAATGAGCAGTTCTTC. V usage is TRBV7-3 and J usage is TRBJ2-1; TRBD2 matches at 8 bases. Trimming cost V 5 bases and J 5 bases; bases outside gene matches: 2. The CDR3 has 13 residues. CDR1 is SGHTA, CDR2 FQGTGA, per germline.